This TCR beta chain emerged from a study of T cells in Graves' hyperthyroidism and ophthalmopathy (dated by TCRdb to about 2019). For the study in its entirety: Peripheral blood was collected at initial diagnosis, before any treatment. The paper reports TCR Vbeta CDR3 sequencing of 130 to 150 peripheral blood samples: 43 ophthalmopathy, roughly 80 hyperthyroidism and 17 progressor patients. Once sampling was done, hyperthyroidism patients were given methimazole at a starting dose of 30 mg daily, whereas ophthalmopathy patients were given high-dose intravenous methylprednisolone. Thyroid tissue and blood T-cell repertoires from more than 5 Graves' hyperthyroidism patients were also compared in the study. TCR V-J signatures able to tell the groups apart were searched for in a discovery cohort of some 100 patients, of whom 43 had Graves' ophthalmopathy and 55 to 65 had stable Graves' hyperthyroidism. The approximately 100 discovery patients were divided at random into training and test sets in a 7:3 ratio. Prospective prediction of ophthalmopathy was tested in an independent validation cohort of approximately 19 hyperthyroidism patients and 17 patients who later progressed to ophthalmopathy.

Summary of the overall study and its limitations: Sample size was not statistically predetermined, and blinding of investigators to group allocation was not performed. Ophthalmopathy was separated from stable hyperthyroidism by a 13 V-J signature model, with approximately 90% sensitivity and approximately 81% specificity obtained in cross-validation and 80%/75% obtained in testing. In validation, the model predicted progression to ophthalmopathy with roughly 70% sensitivity and approximately 74% specificity, a median of 6.5 months before onset. Blood samples also contained most of the expanded thyroid clonotypes (frequency above 0.001), which suggests that blood repertoires may reflect thyroid immune responses.

Amplification of TCR beta CDR3 regions was carried out from RNA transcripts. For the first round of RT-PCR on the TCR CDR3, the HTBI primer set was used together with the Qiagen OneStep RT-PCR kit. Libraries were constructed in a second round of multiplex PCR, after which size selection and purification were carried out. The libraries were sequenced on an Illumina HiSeq2000 using paired-end 100 bp reads. From the authors' description of their analysis: SOAPnuke was used to process the raw data, removing reads that contained adapters or uncalled bases, had a mean Phred below 15, or lacked an exact match to the constant primer or identifier. COPE v1.2.5 was used to merge high-quality paired reads, and clonotypes were defined as unique nucleotide sequences. Clonotypes were aligned to IMGT TRBV, TRBD and TRBJ reference segments using MiTCR v1.1. Only V-J combinations with frequency above 0.0001, covering about 99% of repertoires, were analysed. A TCS score was defined as the ratio between F50 (clonal expansion) and ExV (chaos), using BLOSUM62-based TCRdist between CDR3 peptides within each V-J. Welch's t-statistics and random forest reduced several hundred V-J features to 10 to 15, which were used in a naive Bayes classifier (R e1071). TCRdb cleaned the public reads at Q25 with fastp, built clones with MiXCR and kept in-frame beta chains. Rows with one shared CDR3 protein collapse into an entry with the most common genes and DNA. The V and J calls come from TCRdb's annotation, not from the publication. This sample has roughly 420,000 distinct CDR3 sequences in its table, and roughly 13% of those were observed once. The top ten hold around 5.3% of the sample.

V loses 0 bases, J loses 1 base, and the germline ends lie 7 bases apart. The CDR3 measures 14 amino acids from cysteine to phenylalanine. Of all the DNA, just the CDR3 is kept, 42 bases in frame from base 1. CDR1 GTSNPN and CDR2 SVGIG are derived from the germline V gene (reference sequence). Graves' hyperthyroidism was defined as stable when no progression to ophthalmopathy occurred over 18 months of follow-up. The hyperthyroidism patients were between 18 and 65 years old and newly diagnosed, with a disease duration of less than 2 months. Exclusion was applied to patients with uncontrolled infections, other autoimmune diseases, pregnancy or lactation. Diagnoses were based on clinical symptoms, serum thyroxine and TRAb, thyroid ultrasound and orbital computed tomography. PBMCs were separated from roughly 10 ml of fresh peripheral blood using Ficoll-Paque density gradient centrifugation. Trizol reagent was used to extract total RNA, and RNA quality was then checked on an Agilent 2100 Bioanalyzer.

This clonotype showed up many times. The target of this receptor is not known. No base quality information exists; no much larger clone differs at one position. This clonotype was sampled from a woman aged 18-29 years with Graves' hyperthyroidism. Here the chain combines TRBV30 and TRBJ1-5; TRBD1 is a possible D gene, resting on 6 matching bases. The sequencing sample was made of blood. This receptor has the CDR3 CAWSVGQSNQPQHF. Here is the DNA: TGTGCCTGGAGTGTAGGACAGAGCAATCAGCCCCAGCATTTT.